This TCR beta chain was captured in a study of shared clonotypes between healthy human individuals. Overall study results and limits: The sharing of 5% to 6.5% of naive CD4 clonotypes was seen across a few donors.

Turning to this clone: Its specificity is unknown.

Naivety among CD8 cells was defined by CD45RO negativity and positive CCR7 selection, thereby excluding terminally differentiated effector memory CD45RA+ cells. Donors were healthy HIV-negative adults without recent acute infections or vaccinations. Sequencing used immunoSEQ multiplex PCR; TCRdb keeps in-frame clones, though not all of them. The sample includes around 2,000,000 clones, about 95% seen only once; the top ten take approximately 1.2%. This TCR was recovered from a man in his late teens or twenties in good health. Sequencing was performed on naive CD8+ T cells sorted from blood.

Here the CDR3 reads CASRAVGSYNEQFF. As DNA, the CDR3 is TGTGCCAGTAGGGCAGTAGGATCCTACAATGAGCAGTTCTTC. V is TRBV19 and J is TRBJ2-1; D unclear. The V gene's germline CDR1 is LNHDA and CDR2 SQIVND (reference sequence). V dropped 6 bases and J dropped 1 base, with 10 bases sitting between them. The CDR3 sequence is 14 residues long.